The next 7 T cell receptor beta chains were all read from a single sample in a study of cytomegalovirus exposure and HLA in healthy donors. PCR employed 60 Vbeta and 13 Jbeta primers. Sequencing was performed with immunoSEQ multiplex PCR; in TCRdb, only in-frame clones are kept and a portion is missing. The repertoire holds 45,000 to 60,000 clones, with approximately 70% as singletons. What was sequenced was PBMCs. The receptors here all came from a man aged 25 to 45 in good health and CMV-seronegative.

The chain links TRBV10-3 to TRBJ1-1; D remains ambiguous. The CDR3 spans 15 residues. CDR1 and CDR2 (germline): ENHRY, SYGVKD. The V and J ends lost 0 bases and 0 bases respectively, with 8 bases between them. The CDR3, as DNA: TGTGCCATCAGTGAGTCGGGCCCGATGAACACTGAAGCTTTCTTT. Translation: CAISESGPMNTEAFF.

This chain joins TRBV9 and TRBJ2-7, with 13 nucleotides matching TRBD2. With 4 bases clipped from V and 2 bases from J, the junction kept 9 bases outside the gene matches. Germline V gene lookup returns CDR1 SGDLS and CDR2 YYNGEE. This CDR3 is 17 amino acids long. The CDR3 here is CASSPWGTSGITYEQYF. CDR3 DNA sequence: TGTGCCAGCAGCCCGTGGGGGACTAGCGGGATTACCTACGAGCAGTACTTC.

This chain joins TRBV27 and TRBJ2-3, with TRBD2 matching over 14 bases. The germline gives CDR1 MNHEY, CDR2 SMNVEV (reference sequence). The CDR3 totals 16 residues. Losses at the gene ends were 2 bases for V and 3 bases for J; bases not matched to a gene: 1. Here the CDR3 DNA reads TGTGCCAGCAGTTTAGGGACTAGCGGGAGTACAGATACGCAGTATTTT. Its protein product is CASSLGTSGSTDTQYF.

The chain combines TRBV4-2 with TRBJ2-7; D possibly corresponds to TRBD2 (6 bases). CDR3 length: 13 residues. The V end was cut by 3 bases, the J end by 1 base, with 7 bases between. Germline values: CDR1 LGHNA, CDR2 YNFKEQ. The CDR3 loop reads CASSHGTSYEQYF. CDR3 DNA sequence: TGTGCCAGCAGCCACGGGACTTCCTACGAGCAGTACTTC.

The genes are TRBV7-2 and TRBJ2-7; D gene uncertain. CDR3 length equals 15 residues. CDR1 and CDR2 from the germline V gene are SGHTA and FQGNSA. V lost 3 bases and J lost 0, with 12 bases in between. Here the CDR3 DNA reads TGTGCCAGCAGCTTCTATGGCGGAAGCTCCTACGAGCAGTACTTC. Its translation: CASSFYGGSSYEQYF.

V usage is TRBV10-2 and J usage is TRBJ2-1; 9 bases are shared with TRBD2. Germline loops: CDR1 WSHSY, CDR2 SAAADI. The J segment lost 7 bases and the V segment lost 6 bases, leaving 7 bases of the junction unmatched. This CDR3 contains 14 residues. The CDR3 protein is CASRSAGGRNEQFF. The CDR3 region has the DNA TGCGCCAGCAGGAGCGCGGGAGGGCGGAATGAGCAGTTCTTC.

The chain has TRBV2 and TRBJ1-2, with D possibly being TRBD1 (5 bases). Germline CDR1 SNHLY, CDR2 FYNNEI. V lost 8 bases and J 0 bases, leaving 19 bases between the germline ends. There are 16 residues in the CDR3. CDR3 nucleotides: TGTGCCAGCCATCATAAGATCGGAGGGGCTAACTATGGCTACACCTTC. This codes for CASHHKIGGANYGYTF.